A selection of T cell receptor beta chains follows, all from one sample in a study of early T cells in non-severe SARS-CoV-2 infection. A single record per CDR3 protein comes from TCRdb applying MiXCR to the 5' RACE reads. The sample lists about 11,000 distinct CDR3 sequences; around 5% were seen once. The sample comprised whole blood. These receptor sequences come from an adult who was a healthcare worker with PCR-confirmed SARS-CoV-2 infection or an uninfected control (not recorded which). Both conserved end residues are part of each CDR3. The order of the fields is V gene, D gene, J gene, clone size, CDR3 protein, CDR3 DNA. D genes are given only for firm matches. A clone size is listed for some rows: how often the clone was seen (once, few, many), or a class if it is expanded.

V gene: TRBV12-3/TRBV12-4; D gene: .; J gene: TRBJ2-1; clone size: medium-sized; CDR3 protein: CASSESLVEQFF; CDR3 DNA: TGTGCCAGCAGTGAGTCGCTTGTTGAGCAGTTCTTC
V gene: TRBV7-2; D gene: TRBD2; J gene: TRBJ2-3; clone size: .; CDR3 protein: CASSQPAGGRTSTDTQYF; CDR3 DNA: TGTGCCAGCAGCCAGCCAGCGGGGGGACGAACTAGCACAGATACGCAGTATTTT
V gene: TRBV18; D gene: TRBD1; J gene: TRBJ1-1; clone size: many; CDR3 protein: CASSPQTGETEAFF; CDR3 DNA: TGTGCCAGCTCACCACAAACAGGGGAGACTGAAGCTTTCTTT
V gene: TRBV7-9; D gene: .; J gene: TRBJ2-1; clone size: many; CDR3 protein: CASSPGGYDEQFF; CDR3 DNA: TGTGCCAGCAGCCCAGGGGGGTACGATGAGCAGTTCTTC
V gene: TRBV6-2/TRBV6-3; D gene: .; J gene: TRBJ2-4; clone size: medium-sized; CDR3 protein: CASRHITGEGNIQYF; CDR3 DNA: TGTGCCAGCAGACACATAACCGGCGAGGGAAACATTCAGTACTTC
V gene: TRBV7-2; D gene: TRBD1; J gene: TRBJ2-7; clone size: many; CDR3 protein: CASSRDRGGTYEQYF; CDR3 DNA: TGTGCCAGCAGCAGGGACAGGGGGGGAACCTACGAGCAGTACTTC
V gene: TRBV20-1; D gene: TRBD1; J gene: TRBJ2-7; clone size: .; CDR3 protein: CSARGDRDSYEQYF; CDR3 DNA: TGCAGTGCTAGAGGGGACAGGGACTCCTACGAGCAGTACTTC
V gene: TRBV10-3; D gene: .; J gene: TRBJ2-3; clone size: few; CDR3 protein: CATSRDNTDTQYF; CDR3 DNA: TGTGCCACGTCCCGGGACAACACAGATACGCAGTATTTT
V gene: TRBV11-2; D gene: .; J gene: TRBJ2-7; clone size: few; CDR3 protein: CASSLVFGIAASYEQYF; CDR3 DNA: TGTGCCAGCAGCTTGGTTTTTGGGATCGCGGCCTCCTACGAGCAGTACTTC
V gene: TRBV10-3; D gene: TRBD2; J gene: TRBJ2-3; clone size: many; CDR3 protein: CAIRRSGTTDTQYF; CDR3 DNA: TGTGCCATCAGGAGGAGCGGGACTACAGATACGCAGTATTTT
V gene: TRBV9; D gene: TRBD1; J gene: TRBJ2-3; clone size: medium-sized; CDR3 protein: CASSVDRATDTQYF; CDR3 DNA: TGTGCCAGCAGCGTCGACAGGGCCACAGATACGCAGTATTTT
V gene: TRBV20-1; D gene: .; J gene: TRBJ2-7; clone size: few; CDR3 protein: CSAPRFGYEQQYF; CDR3 DNA: TGCAGTGCTCCGCGCTTTGGCTACGAGCAGCAGTACTTC
V gene: TRBV27; D gene: TRBD1; J gene: TRBJ1-2; clone size: .; CDR3 protein: CASSLRTGFGYTF; CDR3 DNA: TGTGCCAGCAGTCTCAGGACAGGATTTGGCTACACCTTC
V gene: TRBV3-1; D gene: .; J gene: TRBJ1-2; clone size: many; CDR3 protein: CASSQGSALYGYTF; CDR3 DNA: TGTGCCAGCAGCCAAGGATCTGCGCTCTATGGCTACACCTTC
V gene: TRBV3-1; D gene: .; J gene: TRBJ2-7; clone size: many; CDR3 protein: CASSPMGLVIHEQYF; CDR3 DNA: TGTGCCAGCAGCCCGATGGGCCTTGTAATTCACGAGCAGTACTTC
V gene: TRBV5-4; D gene: .; J gene: TRBJ2-3; clone size: .; CDR3 protein: CASRPDRTDTQYF; CDR3 DNA: TGTGCCAGTAGGCCCGATCGCACAGATACGCAGTATTTT
V gene: TRBV12-3/TRBV12-4; D gene: TRBD2; J gene: TRBJ2-7; clone size: few; CDR3 protein: CASSLGPSGGLSYEQYF; CDR3 DNA: TGTGCCAGCAGTTTAGGGCCTAGCGGGGGCTTGTCCTACGAGCAGTACTTC
V gene: TRBV6-4; D gene: TRBD2; J gene: TRBJ2-1; clone size: many; CDR3 protein: CASSPASGGANEQFF; CDR3 DNA: TGTGCCAGCAGCCCCGCGAGCGGGGGGGCAAATGAGCAGTTCTTC
V gene: TRBV7-8; D gene: .; J gene: TRBJ1-1; clone size: medium-sized; CDR3 protein: CASSGRDGGEAFF; CDR3 DNA: TGTGCCAGCAGCGGGCGGGACGGAGGAGAAGCTTTCTTT
V gene: TRBV2; D gene: .; J gene: TRBJ1-1; clone size: many; CDR3 protein: CASITERSNTEAFF; CDR3 DNA: TGTGCCAGCATAACAGAACGATCGAACACTGAAGCTTTCTTT
V gene: TRBV20-1; D gene: .; J gene: TRBJ2-3; clone size: many; CDR3 protein: CSASQGDTQYF; CDR3 DNA: TGCAGTGCTAGTCAGGGAGATACGCAGTATTTT
V gene: TRBV11-2; D gene: .; J gene: TRBJ2-3; clone size: many; CDR3 protein: CASSLIQGRTDTQYF; CDR3 DNA: TGTGCCAGCAGCTTAATCCAGGGAAGAACAGATACGCAGTATTTT
V gene: TRBV5-6; D gene: .; J gene: TRBJ2-3; clone size: medium-sized; CDR3 protein: CASSLVQTSTDTQYF; CDR3 DNA: TGTGCCAGCAGCTTGGTACAGACTAGCACAGATACGCAGTATTTT
V gene: TRBV12-3/TRBV12-4; D gene: .; J gene: TRBJ1-1; clone size: few; CDR3 protein: CASSLVVGMNTEAFF; CDR3 DNA: TGTGCCAGCAGTTTAGTGGTAGGGATGAACACTGAAGCTTTCTTT
V gene: TRBV5-4; D gene: .; J gene: TRBJ1-4; clone size: many; CDR3 protein: CATSRGEPNEKLFF; CDR3 DNA: TGTGCCACCTCCCGGGGGGAACCTAATGAAAAACTGTTTTTT
V gene: TRBV20-1; D gene: TRBD2; J gene: TRBJ2-3; clone size: medium-sized; CDR3 protein: CSARDPGRSTDTQYF; CDR3 DNA: TGCAGTGCTAGAGATCCCGGGAGGAGCACAGATACGCAGTATTTT
V gene: TRBV29-1; D gene: .; J gene: TRBJ1-2; clone size: many; CDR3 protein: CSVQEGGYGYTF; CDR3 DNA: TGCAGCGTTCAAGAGGGGGGCTATGGCTACACCTTC
V gene: TRBV6-2/TRBV6-3; D gene: .; J gene: TRBJ1-5; clone size: few; CDR3 protein: CASSSSYQPQHF; CDR3 DNA: TGTGCCAGCAGTTCCAGTTATCAGCCCCAGCATTTT
V gene: TRBV12-3/TRBV12-4; D gene: TRBD1; J gene: TRBJ2-5; clone size: .; CDR3 protein: CASSLGQKETQYF; CDR3 DNA: TGTGCCAGCAGTTTGGGACAGAAAGAGACCCAGTACTTC
V gene: TRBV11-2; D gene: .; J gene: TRBJ1-4; clone size: few; CDR3 protein: CASSLASFYEKLFF; CDR3 DNA: TGTGCCAGCAGTTTAGCTTCTTTCTATGAAAAACTGTTTTTT
V gene: TRBV19; D gene: .; J gene: TRBJ2-2; clone size: medium-sized; CDR3 protein: CASTLEESTGELFF; CDR3 DNA: TGTGCCAGTACCCTGGAGGAGTCCACCGGGGAGCTGTTTTTT
V gene: TRBV11-2; D gene: .; J gene: TRBJ2-3; clone size: many; CDR3 protein: CASMTRGHYTDTQYF; CDR3 DNA: TGTGCCAGCATGACTAGGGGACACTACACAGATACGCAGTATTTT
V gene: TRBV7-3; D gene: TRBD1; J gene: TRBJ1-1; clone size: many; CDR3 protein: CASSLYPGDSSDTEAFF; CDR3 DNA: TGTGCCAGCAGCCTGTATCCGGGGGACAGCAGTGACACTGAAGCTTTCTTT
V gene: TRBV5-4; D gene: .; J gene: TRBJ2-6; clone size: few; CDR3 protein: CASSASVRVAGANVLTF; CDR3 DNA: TGTGCCAGCAGCGCGTCCGTCCGGGTCGCTGGGGCCAACGTCCTGACTTTC
V gene: TRBV6-5; D gene: .; J gene: TRBJ2-7; clone size: many; CDR3 protein: CASSWGGHEQYF; CDR3 DNA: TGTGCCAGCAGTTGGGGGGGCCACGAGCAGTACTTC
V gene: TRBV7-2; D gene: .; J gene: TRBJ2-7; clone size: many; CDR3 protein: CASSLDFGLTYEQYF; CDR3 DNA: TGTGCCAGCAGCTTAGATTTCGGGTTAACCTACGAGCAGTACTTC
V gene: TRBV18; D gene: .; J gene: TRBJ2-4; clone size: many; CDR3 protein: CASSPPQTPKNIQYF; CDR3 DNA: TGTGCCAGCTCACCACCCCAGACTCCAAAAAACATTCAGTACTTC
V gene: TRBV6-4; D gene: .; J gene: TRBJ2-5; clone size: few; CDR3 protein: CASSETARETQYF; CDR3 DNA: TGTGCCAGCAGTGAGACAGCGCGGGAGACCCAGTACTTC
V gene: TRBV7-8; D gene: TRBD1; J gene: TRBJ2-2; clone size: many; CDR3 protein: CASRDRGVGTGELFF; CDR3 DNA: TGTGCCAGCAGGGACAGGGGAGTGGGCACCGGGGAGCTGTTTTTT
V gene: TRBV25-1; D gene: .; J gene: TRBJ2-3; clone size: many; CDR3 protein: CASSLTDTQYF; CDR3 DNA: TGTGCCAGCTCTCTCACAGATACGCAGTATTTT
V gene: TRBV6-1; D gene: TRBD2; J gene: TRBJ2-3; clone size: many; CDR3 protein: CASSETSGGADTQYF; CDR3 DNA: TGTGCCAGCAGTGAGACTAGCGGGGGGGCAGATACGCAGTATTTT
V gene: TRBV29-1; D gene: .; J gene: TRBJ2-7; clone size: many; CDR3 protein: CSVSLANPYEQYF; CDR3 DNA: TGCAGCGTTTCGTTAGCAAATCCCTACGAGCAGTACTTC
V gene: TRBV25-1; D gene: .; J gene: TRBJ1-1; clone size: .; CDR3 protein: CASTGYRSTEAFF; CDR3 DNA: TGTGCCAGCACGGGGTATCGGAGTACTGAAGCTTTCTTT
V gene: TRBV5-4; D gene: .; J gene: TRBJ1-2; clone size: many; CDR3 protein: CASSLEQTVLNYGYTF; CDR3 DNA: TGTGCCAGCAGCTTGGAACAGACAGTTCTTAACTATGGCTACACCTTC
V gene: TRBV9; D gene: .; J gene: TRBJ1-3; clone size: many; CDR3 protein: CASSVSSLSSGNTIYF; CDR3 DNA: TGTGCCAGCAGCGTATCGTCCCTATCCTCTGGAAACACCATATATTTT
V gene: TRBV7-8; D gene: .; J gene: TRBJ1-1; clone size: few; CDR3 protein: CASSLGVGRNTEAFF; CDR3 DNA: TGTGCCAGCAGCTTAGGTGTTGGCAGGAACACTGAAGCTTTCTTT
V gene: TRBV7-3; D gene: .; J gene: TRBJ2-5; clone size: many; CDR3 protein: CASSLGGLETQYF; CDR3 DNA: TGTGCCAGCAGCTTAGGGGGATTGGAGACCCAGTACTTC
V gene: TRBV29-1; D gene: .; J gene: TRBJ2-1; clone size: few; CDR3 protein: CSTSTGGFGNEQFF; CDR3 DNA: TGCAGCACATCGACCGGCGGTTTTGGCAATGAGCAGTTCTTC
V gene: TRBV5-5; D gene: TRBD1; J gene: TRBJ1-2; clone size: medium-sized; CDR3 protein: CASSLTGEFYGYTF; CDR3 DNA: TGTGCCAGCAGCTTGACAGGGGAATTTTATGGCTACACCTTC